This passage covers 13 T cell receptor beta chains from one sample sequenced in a study of blood T cell repertoires in COVID-19 (dated by TCRdb to 2020 to 2021). The protocol used for the library was the immunoSEQ multiplex PCR assay. Sourced from immuneACCESS, this table was stored by TCRdb with only in-frame sequences that have V and J called. A share of the clones is absent; for the studies checked, an unresolved V gene accounts for under half, and the remainder has no known explanation. The sample table holds about 3,200 clones, of which around 89% were seen once. The biggest ten clones account for around 6% of the sample. Sequences were obtained from peripheral blood. The source is a human donor with active COVID-19. The donor label of this sample is uncertain.

The chain recombines TRBV7-9 with TRBJ2-7; D is unclear. Per the germline V gene, CDR1 is SEHNR and CDR2 is FQNEAQ (reference sequence). CDR3 length: 14 amino acids. Trimming cost V 1 base and J 0 bases, with 7 bases left between them. The CDR3 region is CASSLGTSSYEQYF. The CDR3 nucleotides are TGTGCCAGCAGCTTAGGCACGAGCTCCTACGAGCAGTACTTC.

V usage is TRBV13 and J usage is TRBJ1-6, with D possibly TRBD1 on 6 matching bases. With 3 bases removed from V and 7 bases from J, the gap between germline ends came to 10 bases. The CDR3 is 14 residues long. Germline V CDR1 and CDR2: PRHDT, FYEKMQ (reference sequence). CDR3 DNA sequence: TGTGCCAGCAGCTTCCAGGGGAGCAATTCACCCCTCCACTTT. Its protein product is CASSFQGSNSPLHF.

The V and J genes are TRBV7-8 and TRBJ1-5; TRBD1 might be the D (5 bases). Germline-derived CDR1 and CDR2 are SGHVS and FQNEAQ. CDR3 length: 13 amino acids. The germline V and J ends were trimmed by 5 bases and 5 bases, with 10 bases remaining between them. The CDR3 bases are TGTGCCAGCAGCCATTCGACAGATCAGCCCCAGCATTTT. Its protein is CASSHSTDQPQHF.

The chain employs TRBV28 and TRBJ1-5, with TRBD1 identical over 10 bases. Trimming took 6 bases from V and 2 from J; bases not matched to a gene: 4. Germline-derived CDR1 and CDR2 are MDHEN and SYDVKM. The CDR3 is made up of 15 amino acids. CDR3 protein: CASSRDRGGNQPQHF. CDR3 coding DNA: TGTGCCAGCAGCCGGGACAGGGGCGGCAATCAGCCCCAGCATTTT.

The chain joins TRBV28 to TRBJ1-4; 7 positions match TRBD1. Trimming at V came to 3 bases and at J to 5 bases, leaving 6 bases not matched to a gene. Germline V gene sequence: CDR1 MDHEN, CDR2 SYDVKM. The length of the CDR3 is 15 residues. For the CDR3, the DNA is TGTGCCAGCAGTTTGGAGACAGGGCTGAATGAAAAACTGTTTTTT. It is translated as CASSLETGLNEKLFF.

V gene TRBV6-2 or TRBV6-3 combines with J gene TRBJ2-7, with 7 bases that match TRBD1. The trim removed 1 base at V and 5 bases at J, leaving 2 bases unmatched. Germline V lookup: CDR1 MNHEY, CDR2 SVGEGT. The CDR3 contains 13 residues. Here the CDR3 DNA reads TGTGCCAGCAGTTACTACAGGGGAGACGAGCAGTACGTC. Its protein is CASSYYRGDEQYV.

The chain employs TRBV27 and TRBJ2-1, with 8 bases that match TRBD1. Germline V CDR1 and CDR2: MNHEY, SMNVEV (reference sequence). Germline trimming cut 1 base from V and 7 bases from J; bases unmatched to any gene: 12. CDR3 length equals 17 residues. The CDR3: CASSLWATGVTGNEQFF. In nucleotides, the CDR3 is TGTGCCAGCAGTTTATGGGCGACAGGGGTTACGGGGAATGAGCAGTTCTTC.

This clone is a singleton in its sample. This chain joins TRBV2 and TRBJ1-6, with D uncertain. With 6 bases removed from V and 0 bases from J, the gap between germline ends came to 9 bases. The CDR3 is 15 residues long. Germline V gene data show CDR1 as SNHLY and CDR2 as FYNNEI. The CDR3 DNA is TGTGCCAGCAGCCCACCTAGCTCCTATAATTCACCCCTCCACTTT. Encoded protein: CASSPPSSYNSPLHF.

CDR3 sequence reads: CASSEVDRGNYEQYV. CDR3 nucleotides: TGTGCCAGCAGTGAAGTGGACAGGGGAAACTACGAGCAGTACGTC. The chain couples TRBV2 to TRBJ2-7; 9 bases align to TRBD1. In germline, CDR1 is SNHLY, CDR2 FYNNEI. The CDR3 is 15 residues long. V shed 1 base and J 3 bases; nucleotides not matched to a gene: 4.

V gene TRBV4-1 combines with J gene TRBJ2-2; D may be TRBD1 (6 bases). There are 14 residues in the CDR3. CDR1 is MGHRA and CDR2 is YSYEKL in the germline V gene. V lost 3 bases and J lost 4, with 9 bases in between. The CDR3 DNA reads as TGCGCCAGCAGCCACCCAGGGGTCACCGGGGAGCTGTTTTTT. It yields the protein CASSHPGVTGELFF.

This clone has a handful of counts. This chain joins TRBV4-1 and TRBJ2-2; tentative D call: TRBD2 (5 bases). The CDR3 has 14 amino acids. V was shortened by 1 base and J by 4 bases, with 7 bases between the two germline ends. CDR1 and CDR2 from the germline V gene are MGHRA and YSYEKL. The CDR3 region is CASSQVGSTGELFF. In DNA form, the CDR3 reads TGCGCCAGCAGCCAAGTGGGGAGCACCGGGGAGCTGTTTTTT.

This clone was seen a single time. V and J are TRBV5-5 and TRBJ2-7, with D maybe TRBD1 (5 bases). The CDR3 totals 16 residues. The V end was cut by 1 base, the J end by 7 bases, with 21 bases between. Germline CDR1 reads SGHKS; CDR2 reads YYEKEE (reference sequence). CDR3 bases: TGTGCCAGCAGCTTGCAAGGGGATCTAAGGGTGGGGGAGCAGTACGTC. Its translation: CASSLQGDLRVGEQYV.

In its sample, this clone was seen once. The chain uses TRBV6-5 and TRBJ2-5; TRBD1 agrees at 7 bases. The junction had 10 bases not matched to a gene; V was cut back by 7 bases and J by 5 bases. This CDR3 has 14 amino acids. Germline V gene sequence: CDR1 MNHEY, CDR2 SVGAGI. Here the CDR3 reads CASTKTGRWETQYF. The CDR3 DNA reads as TGTGCCAGCACCAAGACAGGGCGGTGGGAGACCCAGTACTTC.